These T cell receptor beta chains were read from a single sample in a study of siplizumab effects on memory and regulatory T cells. Profiled with immunoSEQ multiplex PCR; TCRdb holds only in-frame clones, not every one. The sample includes some 100,000 clones, 80% to 95% of them seen just once. Sequencing was done on a sample of CD8+ T cells sorted from blood. All receptors come from a human donor in good health. Each CDR3 is given with its conserved first and last residue. D genes are given only for firm matches. Size is omitted from some rows. Given values are once, few, many or a class for expanded clones.

CDR3aa | CDR3nt | abundance | d_gene | j_gene | v_gene
CASSLAGGQGAEQYF | TGTGCCAGCAGCTTAGCGGGGGGACAGGGGGCCGAGCAGTACTTC | - | TRBD1 | TRBJ2-7 | TRBV7-6
CASSQFWDYEQYF | TGTGCCAGCAGCCAATTTTGGGATTACGAGCAGTACTTC | many | - | TRBJ2-7 | TRBV11-2
CASSSRDRGLGTEAFF | TGTGCCAGCAGCTCAAGGGACAGGGGGCTCGGCACTGAAGCTTTCTTT | once | TRBD1 | TRBJ1-1 | TRBV13
CASSSEETEAFF | TGCGCCAGCAGCTCCGAGGAGACTGAAGCTTTCTTT | - | - | TRBJ1-1 | TRBV5-1
CASSQGPGPVEPQHF | TGCGCCAGCAGCCAAGGCCCCGGCCCCGTTGAGCCCCAGCATTTT | - | - | TRBJ1-5 | TRBV4-1
CASSYSIGGDGGYTF | TGTGCCAGCAGTTACTCGATTGGGGGCGACGGTGGCTACACCTTC | once | - | TRBJ1-2 | TRBV6-5
CASSESVGDTEAFF | TGCGCCAGCAGTGAATCAGTGGGGGACACTGAAGCTTTCTTT | - | - | TRBJ1-1 | TRBV10-2
CASSLAVASAPGELFF | TGTGCCAGCAGCTTAGCTGTGGCTAGCGCGCCCGGGGAGCTGTTTTTT | few | - | TRBJ2-2 | TRBV7-6
CSVVGELSYNEQFF | TGCAGCGTTGTAGGGGAGTTATCCTACAATGAGCAGTTCTTC | - | - | TRBJ2-1 | TRBV29-1
CASSFPGEYEQYF | TGTGCCAGCAGCTTCCCAGGGGAGTACGAGCAGTACTTC | - | - | TRBJ2-7 | TRBV11-2
CASSFESNQPQHF | TGCGCCAGCAGCTTTGAGAGCAATCAGCCCCAGCATTTT | - | - | TRBJ1-5 | TRBV5-1
CASSATGTFTGELFF | TGTGCCAGCAGCGCCACCGGGACTTTCACCGGGGAGCTGTTTTTT | - | - | TRBJ2-2 | TRBV7-9